The sequence of this T cell receptor beta chain was determined in a study of shared clonotypes between healthy human individuals. Whole-study findings and limits: Estimated richness values were generally larger in naive subsets than in memory subsets. It was observed that 5% to 6% of naive CD4 clonotypes were shared across a few donors. Generation probability values for non-shared clonotypes were lower than those for clonotypes shared by all four donors.

As for this clone: Antigen: not known.

V lost 6 bases to trimming and J lost 6 bases, with 10 bases between them. Germline assignment: CDR1 MNHNS and CDR2 SASEGT. This CDR3 has 12 residues. Here immunoSEQ multiplex PCR was the method, and the copy in TCRdb shows in-frame clones only, minus some. In the table there are about a million clones, approximately 68% of which are singletons. Sequenced sample: memory CD4+ T cells sorted from blood. The subset denotes: CD45RA-negative fraction. This sequence joins TRBV6-1 and TRBJ2-3; D gene ambiguous. This receptor was identified in a man younger than 30 in good health. CDR3 DNA sequence: TGTGCCAGCAGCCGTCTGCGGGATACGCAGTATTTT. Protein sequence: CASSRLRDTQYF.